This TCR beta chain was identified during a study of metastatic and nonmetastatic thyroid tumors. TCRdb redid the clone calls on the PCR reads using MiXCR. The table lists tens of thousands of clones, less than 25% of them singletons. Among the patients, none had received any treatment before thyroid surgery. Germline V gene sequence: CDR1 MDHEN, CDR2 SYDVKM. CDR3 length equals 11 residues. Worth noting for this clone: An end of the junction differs from the germline gene, which may be a read error.

The specimen was blood. The clonotype originates from a female donor with papillary thyroid cancer or a benign thyroid nodule (not recorded which). Some clones in this sample may be carry-over from other donors' samples. This chain uses TRBV28 with TRBJ2-2, with a tentative D call TRBD2 (5 bases). CDR3 amino acids: CAISFIGELFF. Written as DNA, the CDR3 is TGTGCCATCAGTTTCATCGGGGAGCTGTTTTTC. The full variable domain, with the rest looked up from reference TRBV28 and TRBJ2-2, is DVKVTQSSRYLVKRTGEKVFLECVQDMDHENMFWYRQDPGLGLRLIYFSYDVKMKEKGDIPEGYSVSREKKERFSLILESASTNQTSMYLCAISFIGELFFGEGSRLTVL.